This TCR beta chain was sequenced for a study of blood T cells in healthy people across ages. This clonotype appeared a few times. Antigen: not known. Each sample used at least 7 million PBMCs. PCR was performed a second time for about 7 to 12 cycles using a sample-barcoded 5' primer and a J-beta primer mix. Every cDNA was tagged by a template-switch adaptor with 12 random nucleotides. One entry per CDR3 protein results from TCRdb running MiXCR on the 5' RACE reads. Counted here are some 700,000 distinct CDR3 sequences, about 40% occurring once; the ten biggest clones make up 20% to 25%. Points from the study as a whole: Without sorted subsets, naive and antigen-experienced compartments could not be conclusively compared.

Unmatched junction bases numbered 11, after V lost 9 bases and J lost 7 bases. The CDR3 extends over 15 amino acids. CDR1 is SNHLY, CDR2 FYNNEI, per germline. The chain uses TRBV2 and TRBJ2-1; TRBD2 matches 11 bases. The receptor's source is a woman in her sixties in good health. The material sequenced was blood. In DNA form, the CDR3 reads TGTGCCAGTACAAAACTAGCGGGAGACCGGAATGAGCAGTTCTTC. This sequence encodes CASTKLAGDRNEQFF.